Each of the 8 T cell receptor beta chains below was sequenced from the same sample in a study of blood T cell repertoires in COVID-19 (dated by TCRdb to about 2020). The method was the immunoSEQ multiplex PCR assay. TCRdb provides this immuneACCESS table in a form limited to in-frame rearrangements. Some clones are lacking; in checked studies, under half of them reflect an unresolved V gene, and why the rest are absent is not known. Here the sample has about 130,000 clones; around 89% occur a single time. The ten biggest clones cover roughly 4.3% of the sample. The sequenced material came from peripheral blood. The receptors originated from a man aged 60 to 75 with COVID-19, enrolled during active disease.

The table lists this clone with many counts. The chain is built from TRBV27 and TRBJ1-5, with TRBD1 as a possible D gene (5 bases). Trimming removed 7 bases at V and 3 bases at J, with 16 bases between. The length of the CDR3 is 15 residues. CDR1 and CDR2 (germline): MNHEY, SMNVEV (reference sequence). As DNA, the CDR3 is TGTGCCAGCACCCGGGGGGATCGTGACAATCAGCCCCAGCATTTT. It encodes CASTRGDRDNQPQHF.

The chain uses TRBV18 and TRBJ2-7; D gene uncertain. The CDR3 consists of 17 residues. The germline CDR1 and CDR2 sequences are KGHSH and LQKENI. Trimming cost V 0 bases and J 0 bases, with 15 bases left between them. The CDR3 coding sequence is TGTGCCAGCTCACCACCTCCGGCTAGGCGATACTCCTACGAGCAGTACTTC. Translating it yields CASSPPPARRYSYEQYF.

The gene calls are TRBV7-8 and TRBJ1-1; maybe TRBD1 (5 bases). Trimming pared 7 bases from V and 4 bases from J, leaving 19 bases between. This CDR3 spans 15 amino acids. Germline CDR1 is SGHVS and CDR2 is FQNEAQ. CDR3 region: CASTGGDLVSTEAFF. As DNA, the CDR3 is TGTGCCAGCACCGGGGGGGATTTGGTGAGCACTGAAGCTTTCTTT.

This clone has just a few counts. The genes are TRBV4-2 and TRBJ1-6; 9 nucleotides agree with TRBD1. CDR3 length: 15 amino acids. V trimming: 0 bases; J trimming: 9 bases; junction bases outside the gene matches: 3. Germline values: CDR1 LGHNA, CDR2 YNFKEQ. The CDR3 sequence is CASSQEGQGISPLHF. The DNA of the CDR3 is TGTGCCAGCAGCCAAGAGGGACAGGGAATTTCACCCCTCCACTTT.

The chain carries TRBV5-1 and TRBJ1-2, with TRBD1 matching 8 bases. CDR3 length: 16 amino acids. CDR1 is SGHRS and CDR2 is YFSETQ in the germline V gene. V lost 0 bases, J lost 0 bases, and 4 bases stayed unmatched. CDR3 sequence: CASSLGRGLANYGYTF. In DNA, the CDR3 is TGCGCCAGCAGCTTGGGCAGGGGGCTGGCTAACTATGGCTACACCTTC. Using reference TRBV5-1 and TRBJ1-2 for the parts outside the CDR3, the full variable domain is KAGVTQTPRYLIKTRGQQVTLSCSPISGHRSVSWYQQTPGQGLQFLFEYFSETQRNKGNFPGRFSGRQFSNSRSEMNVSTLELGDSALYLCASSLGRGLANYGYTFGSGTRLTVV.

V usage is TRBV6-2 or TRBV6-3 and J usage is TRBJ2-2; D remains ambiguous. CDR1 and CDR2 (germline): MNHEY, SVGEGT. This CDR3 is built from 13 residues. Trimming removed 5 bases from V and 5 bases from J, with 9 bases in between. The DNA for the CDR3 is TGTGCCAGCAGTGCCCTTCGGACCGGGGAGCTGTTTTTT. It yields the protein CASSALRTGELFF.

This clone appeared once. The J gene is TRBJ1-1, the V gene TRBV4-1; possible D gene TRBD1, 5 bases. The germline gives CDR1 MGHRA, CDR2 YSYEKL. The CDR3 extends over 15 amino acids. Trimming shortened V by 2 bases and J by 6 bases, and 16 bases separated the two germline ends. CDR3 loop: CASSQPGTGRAEAFF. DNA for the CDR3: TGCGCCAGCAGCCAACCTGGGACCGGGAGGGCTGAAGCTTTCTTT.

This rearrangement joins TRBV5-1 to TRBJ2-3; unclear D gene. Trimming removed 0 bases from V and 14 bases from J, with 16 bases in between. The CDR3 spans 13 residues. The germline gives CDR1 SGHRS, CDR2 YFSETQ. CDR3 in DNA: TGCGCCAGCAGCTTGGAAAGGTGGTCTACGGGGTATTTT. It yields the protein CASSLERWSTGYF.